This T cell receptor (beta chain) was documented in a study of monozygotic twins with cystic fibrosis. Study information: With roughly 16 PCR cycles, barcoded libraries came from about 3 micrograms of fragmented DNA. General study findings and limits: The repertoire was suggested to be naive-dominated, clonality median 0.0095. J usage was most co-twin-similar in 8 of 16 pairs, V in 13.

Turning to this clone: Its antigen is still unknown. Distinct nucleotide sequences in the sample also encode this CDR3.

The assay was immunoSEQ multiplex PCR, and TCRdb's table has in-frame clones only and misses some. The data show some 21,000 clones, with about 89% seen just once and about 1.4% held by the top ten. Germline V lookup: CDR1 MRHNA, CDR2 SNTAGT. V was pared by 4 bases and J by 0 bases, with 3 bases of the junction left unmatched. This CDR3 contains 16 residues. Input material: blood. This TCR was recovered from a girl aged 2-9 years with cystic fibrosis. The V call is TRBV6-4, the J call TRBJ2-3; TRBD2 matches 11 bases. Written as DNA, the CDR3 is TGTGCCAGCAGTGCTGTAGCGGGGGGGAGCACAGATACGCAGTATTTT. This gives the protein CASSAVAGGSTDTQYF.